This is a list of T cell receptor beta chains from one sample in a study of blood T cell repertoires in COVID-19. Here immunoSEQ multiplex PCR was the method, and the copy in TCRdb shows in-frame clones only, minus some. The sample includes 160,000 or so clones, around 83% of them seen just once. Material: peripheral blood. The receptors here all came from a woman between 45 and 60 years old with COVID-19, enrolled during active disease. The CDR3 runs from the conserved cysteine through the conserved F or W. The D gene is left open where the match is weak. Size values are once, few and many counts, or a class for expanded clones, and some rows have none.

clone size: .; D gene: .; V gene: TRBV10-3; J gene: TRBJ1-2; CDR3 protein: CAISETGNYGYTF; CDR3 DNA: TGTGCCATCAGTGAAACAGGAAACTATGGCTACACCTTC
clone size: .; D gene: .; V gene: TRBV2; J gene: TRBJ2-7; CDR3 protein: CASSEGREPQFYEQYF; CDR3 DNA: TGTGCCAGCAGTGAGGGGCGAGAGCCCCAATTCTACGAGCAGTACTTC
clone size: .; D gene: TRBD2; V gene: TRBV7-3; J gene: TRBJ2-2; CDR3 protein: CASSSAPGLVNTGELFF; CDR3 DNA: TGTGCCAGCAGCTCGGCCCCGGGACTAGTGAACACCGGGGAGCTGTTTTTT
clone size: .; D gene: .; V gene: TRBV2; J gene: TRBJ1-1; CDR3 protein: CASRDTHTEAFF; CDR3 DNA: TGTGCCAGCCGAGACACGCACACTGAAGCTTTCTTT
clone size: .; D gene: .; V gene: TRBV2; J gene: TRBJ1-5; CDR3 protein: CASSEGSYSNQPQHF; CDR3 DNA: TGTGCCAGCAGTGAGGGCAGTTATAGCAATCAGCCCCAGCATTTT
clone size: .; D gene: .; V gene: TRBV30; J gene: TRBJ1-1; CDR3 protein: CAWSVGGTNTEAFF; CDR3 DNA: TGTGCCTGGAGTGTCGGGGGGACAAACACTGAAGCTTTCTTT
clone size: .; D gene: .; V gene: TRBV18; J gene: TRBJ2-5; CDR3 protein: CASSPRALSQETQYF; CDR3 DNA: TGTGCCAGCTCACCCCGCGCCCTTAGTCAAGAGACCCAGTACTTC
clone size: .; D gene: TRBD1; V gene: TRBV5-1; J gene: TRBJ2-7; CDR3 protein: CASSPTGTMGEQYF; CDR3 DNA: TGCGCCAGCAGCCCGACAGGGACCATGGGCGAGCAGTACTTC
clone size: few; D gene: .; V gene: TRBV30; J gene: TRBJ2-7; CDR3 protein: CAWGQQRYYEQYF; CDR3 DNA: TGTGCCTGGGGACAACAACGATACTACGAGCAGTACTTC
clone size: .; D gene: TRBD1; V gene: TRBV19; J gene: TRBJ2-7; CDR3 protein: CASSMPGQRVEQYF; CDR3 DNA: TGTGCCAGTAGTATGCCGGGACAGAGAGTAGAGCAGTACTTC
clone size: .; D gene: .; V gene: TRBV3-1/TRBV3-2; J gene: TRBJ1-1; CDR3 protein: CASSQDMAGSPWAEAFF; CDR3 DNA: TGTGCCAGCAGCCAAGATATGGCAGGTTCCCCGTGGGCTGAAGCTTTCTTT
clone size: .; D gene: .; V gene: TRBV30; J gene: TRBJ1-4; CDR3 protein: CAWREASTNEKLFF; CDR3 DNA: TGTGCCTGGAGAGAGGCGTCAACTAATGAAAAACTGTTTTTT
clone size: .; D gene: .; V gene: TRBV6-4; J gene: TRBJ2-1; CDR3 protein: CASSPGSHSYNEQFF; CDR3 DNA: TGTGCCAGCAGCCCAGGGTCCCACTCCTACAATGAGCAGTTCTTC
clone size: .; D gene: .; V gene: TRBV29-1; J gene: TRBJ1-3; CDR3 protein: CSVESQSGNTIYF; CDR3 DNA: TGCAGCGTTGAAAGCCAATCTGGAAACACCATATATTTT
clone size: .; D gene: .; V gene: TRBV5-1; J gene: TRBJ2-2; CDR3 protein: CASSTGGNTGELFF; CDR3 DNA: TGCGCCAGCAGCACCGGAGGGAACACCGGGGAGCTGTTTTTT
clone size: .; D gene: TRBD1; V gene: TRBV7-7; J gene: TRBJ1-2; CDR3 protein: CASSLAGYEQGASGYTF; CDR3 DNA: TGTGCCAGCAGCTTAGCAGGCTACGAACAGGGGGCAAGTGGCTACACCTTC
clone size: many; D gene: .; V gene: TRBV4-1; J gene: TRBJ2-7; CDR3 protein: CASSHAKQGHEQYF; CDR3 DNA: TGCGCCAGCAGCCACGCAAAACAGGGCCACGAGCAGTACTTC
clone size: .; D gene: .; V gene: TRBV28; J gene: TRBJ2-3; CDR3 protein: CASTRPGNTQYF; CDR3 DNA: TGTGCCAGCACCCGCCCGGGGAATACGCAGTATTTT
clone size: .; D gene: TRBD1; V gene: TRBV12-3/TRBV12-4; J gene: TRBJ1-4; CDR3 protein: CASSYRGYEKLFF; CDR3 DNA: TGTGCCAGCAGTTACAGGGGTTATGAAAAACTGTTTTTT
clone size: .; D gene: .; V gene: TRBV28; J gene: TRBJ2-2; CDR3 protein: CASSFSPLPLTGELFF; CDR3 DNA: TGTGCCAGCAGTTTTTCCCCACTCCCCCTTACCGGGGAGCTGTTTTTT